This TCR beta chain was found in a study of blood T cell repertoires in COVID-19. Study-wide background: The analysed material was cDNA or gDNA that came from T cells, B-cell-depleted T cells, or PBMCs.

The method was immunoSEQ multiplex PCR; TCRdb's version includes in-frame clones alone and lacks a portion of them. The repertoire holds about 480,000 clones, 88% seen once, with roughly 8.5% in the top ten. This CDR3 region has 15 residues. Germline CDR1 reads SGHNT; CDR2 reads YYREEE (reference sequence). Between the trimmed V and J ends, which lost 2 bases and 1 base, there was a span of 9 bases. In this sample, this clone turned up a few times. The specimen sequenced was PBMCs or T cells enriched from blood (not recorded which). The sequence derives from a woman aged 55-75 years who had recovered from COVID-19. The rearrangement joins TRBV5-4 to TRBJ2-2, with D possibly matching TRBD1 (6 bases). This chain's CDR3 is CASSFPGQNTGELFF. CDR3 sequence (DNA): TGTGCCAGCAGCTTCCCGGGACAGAACACCGGGGAGCTGTTTTTT.